One and the same sample provided the 18 T cell receptor beta chains below, sequenced in a study of CD8 T cells in ankylosing spondylitis. Study-wide points: Made up of several highly homologous variants, a TCR beta motif appeared characteristic of ankylosing spondylitis blood.

One entry per CDR3 protein results from TCRdb running MiXCR on the 5' RACE reads. Among under 450,000 distinct CDR3 sequences listed, approximately 17% were seen once. These receptors' antigens are unknown. Sequencing was carried out using blood, either unsorted or a sorted T cell fraction (not recorded which). Every receptor here comes from a male donor with ankylosing spondylitis.

This clonotype has a count of ten or more. The chain recombines TRBV20-1 with TRBJ1-1; 10 bases line up with TRBD1. This CDR3 contains 13 residues. Per the germline V gene, CDR1 is DFQATT and CDR2 is SNEGSKA (reference sequence). CDR3 amino acids: CSARTGGNTEAFF. DNA for the CDR3: TGCAGCGCCCGGACAGGGGGAAACACTGAAGCTTTCTTT.

V usage is TRBV18 and J usage is TRBJ1-2; possibly TRBD1 for D (5 bases). Trimming left V 6 bases short and J 8 bases short, with 19 bases between. The length of the CDR3 is 14 residues. Looked up from germline, CDR1 is KGHSH and CDR2 is LQKENI. The DNA for the CDR3 is TGTGCCAGCTCTCGAAAAGGGGACGGTGTCGGCTACACCTTC. Translated: CASSRKGDGVGYTF.

This clonotype turned up a few times. The chain recombines TRBV6-2 or TRBV6-3 with TRBJ1-2, with D perhaps TRBD1 (5 bases). CDR3 size: 15 residues. The germline V and J ends were trimmed by 0 bases and 3 bases, with 11 bases remaining between them. CDR1 and CDR2 (germline): MNHEY, SVGEGT. Here the CDR3 reads CASSYSGRGDYGYTF. As DNA, the CDR3 is TGTGCCAGCAGTTACTCAGGCAGAGGGGACTATGGCTACACCTTC.

The table lists this clonotype with a few counts. The chain joins TRBV6-2 or TRBV6-3 to TRBJ2-7; possibly TRBD1 or TRBD2 for D (5 bases each). The germline V gene encodes CDR1 MNHEY and CDR2 SVGEGT. The V end was cut by 8 bases, the J end by 2 bases, with 13 bases between. The CDR3 has 13 amino acids. The CDR3 reads CASFRDPTYEQYF. The CDR3 bases are TGTGCCAGCTTCCGGGACCCTACCTACGAGCAGTACTTC.

V usage is TRBV30 and J usage is TRBJ2-3; a weak D match, TRBD2 (5 bases). Per germline, CDR1 GTSNPN and CDR2 SVGIG (reference sequence). The CDR3 is 14 amino acids. Trimming left V 0 bases short and J 1 base short, with 8 bases between. CDR3 amino acids: CAWSVGSGTDTQYF. CDR3 DNA sequence: TGTGCCTGGAGTGTGGGTAGCGGCACAGATACGCAGTATTTT.

This clonotype was found many times. The chain couples TRBV5-1 to TRBJ2-7, with D possibly matching TRBD1 (6 bases). CDR1 and CDR2 (germline): SGHRS, YFSETQ. V shed 1 base and J shed 0 bases, with 26 bases lying between them. The CDR3 runs to 20 residues. CDR3 in DNA: TGCGCCAGCAGCTTGCTCCCTGGGCCTGTCTGGGGGCTAAGCTCCTACGAGCAGTACTTC. This sequence encodes CASSLLPGPVWGLSSYEQYF.

This clonotype occurred many times. The chain has TRBV29-1 and TRBJ1-1, with D perhaps matching TRBD1 (6 bases). V lost 6 bases and J 6 bases, leaving 14 bases between the germline ends. Germline CDR1 SQVTM, CDR2 ANQGSEA. The CDR3 is 12 residues long. This chain's CDR3 is CSVQGRDAEAFF. The CDR3 DNA sequence: TGCAGCGTACAGGGACGGGACGCTGAAGCTTTCTTT.

The J gene is TRBJ2-7, the V gene TRBV6-1; D perhaps matches TRBD1 (6 bases). Germline CDR1 is MNHNS and CDR2 is SASEGT. V was trimmed by 6 bases and J by 1 base, leaving 19 bases between them. The CDR3 consists of 16 residues. The CDR3 DNA follows: TGTGCCAGCAGAAGACCCGAGGGACAAGGGTCCTACGAGCAGTACTTC. Protein: CASRRPEGQGSYEQYF.

About this clonotype: Being one base from a much bigger clone, this may be a read error. The chain couples TRBV10-3 to TRBJ2-5; D gene ambiguous. The germline CDR1 and CDR2 sequences are ENHRY and SYGVKD. The V end was cut by 6 bases, the J end by 7 bases, with 18 bases between. The length of the CDR3 is 14 residues. For the CDR3, the DNA is TGTGCCATCAGCCCTAGTATGACCTCTGGGACCCAGTACTTC. It translates to CAISPSMTSGTQYF.

This clonotype was picked up many times. The rearrangement joins TRBV20-1 to TRBJ2-5; D is ambiguous. The germline gives CDR1 DFQATT, CDR2 SNEGSKA (reference sequence). Trimming removed 3 bases from V and 1 base from J, with 9 bases in between. This CDR3 spans 13 amino acids. The CDR3 spells CSARAGSQETQYF. The CDR3 coding sequence is TGCAGTGCTAGGGCCGGGTCCCAAGAGACCCAGTACTTC.

The genes are TRBV2 and TRBJ2-2; TRBD1 matches 10 bases. J gave up 6 bases and V 1 base, and 8 bases lay outside the gene matches. The CDR3 has 17 residues. Looked up from germline, CDR1 is SNHLY and CDR2 is FYNNEI. The CDR3 bases are TGTGCCAGCAGTGAAGTGCCGGGACAGGGGTTTCCCGGGGAGCTGTTTTTT. Protein product: CASSEVPGQGFPGELFF.

This clonotype was seen many times. This rearrangement joins TRBV29-1 to TRBJ1-2, with D possibly matching TRBD1 (5 bases). Germline V CDR1 and CDR2: SQVTM, ANQGSEA. The CDR3 runs to 12 residues. V was cut by 3 bases and J by 7 bases, with 12 bases left in between. DNA for the CDR3: TGCAGCGTTGAGGAGGGGTCCGGTGGCTACACCTTC. Translation: CSVEEGSGGYTF. The full variable domain, its missing parts supplied by reference TRBV29-1 and TRBJ1-2, is SAVISQKPSRDICQRGTSLTIQCQVDSQVTMMFWYRQQPGQSLTLIATANQGSEATYESGFVIDKFPISRPNLTFSTLTVSNMSPEDSSIYLCSVEEGSGGYTFGSGTRLTVV.

This clonotype was counted many times. The chain combines TRBV12-3 or TRBV12-4 with TRBJ2-7; 10 bases align to TRBD2. V was pared by 8 bases and J by 5 bases, with 6 bases of the junction left unmatched. The CDR3 has 13 amino acids. The DNA for the CDR3 is TGTGCCAGCCGGGCGGGACTAGCGAACGAGCAGTACTTC. Its translation: CASRAGLANEQYF.

V gene TRBV18 combines with J gene TRBJ1-6; D call uncertain. CDR1 and CDR2 from the germline V gene are KGHSH and LQKENI. The CDR3 is made up of 14 amino acids. Trimming left V 2 bases short and J 5 bases short, with 7 bases between. The CDR3 region has the DNA TGTGCCAGCTCACCAGGGTATGATAATTCACCCCTCCACTTT. Its translation: CASSPGYDNSPLHF. The full variable domain, rest sourced from reference TRBV18 and TRBJ1-6, is NAGVMQNPRHLVRRRGQEARLRCSPMKGHSHVYWYRQLPEEGLKFMVYLQKENIIDESGMPKERFSAEFPKEGPSILRIQQVVRGDSAAYFCASSPGYDNSPLHFGNGTRLTVT.

This clonotype was seen only a few times. The V and J genes are TRBV5-1 and TRBJ1-6; D unclear. The CDR3 covers 13 residues. Trimming stripped 3 bases from V and 9 bases from J, with 10 bases between. The germline V gene encodes CDR1 SGHRS and CDR2 YFSETQ. CDR3 sequence reads: CASSSLGGSPLHF. The DNA of the CDR3 is TGCGCCAGCAGCTCCCTGGGAGGTTCACCCCTCCACTTT.

This clonotype was seen a handful of times. V and J are TRBV4-1 and TRBJ2-5, with D perhaps given as TRBD1 or TRBD2 (6 bases each). CDR1 is MGHRA and CDR2 is YSYEKL in the germline V gene. The ends were cut back, 4 bases at V and 2 bases at J, with 11 bases in the middle. The CDR3 is 14 amino acids. This chain's CDR3 is CASSLKGGQETQYF. CDR3 nucleotides: TGCGCCAGCAGCCTCAAGGGGGGTCAAGAGACCCAGTACTTC.

V and J are TRBV6-5 and TRBJ1-5; maybe TRBD1 (5 bases). With 0 bases removed from V and 4 bases from J, the gap between germline ends came to 10 bases. The CDR3 runs to 15 residues. Germline V lookup: CDR1 MNHEY, CDR2 SVGAGI. CDR3: CASSYSGAPNQPQHF. The CDR3 nucleotides are TGTGCCAGCAGTTACTCAGGGGCGCCAAATCAGCCCCAGCATTTT.

The J gene is TRBJ1-1, the V gene TRBV9; D remains ambiguous. The V and J ends lost 0 bases and 5 bases respectively, with 14 bases between them. The CDR3 loop spans 15 amino acids. The germline V gene encodes CDR1 SGDLS and CDR2 YYNGEE. Here the CDR3 DNA reads TGTGCCAGCAGCGTAGGAATGAGGGTGGAGACTGAAGCTTTCTTT. Encoded protein: CASSVGMRVETEAFF.